One sample yielded the 28 T cell receptor beta chains listed below, sequenced in a study of OX40 agonist ivuxolimab in advanced cancers. The repertoire was sequenced with immunoSEQ multiplex PCR; TCRdb's copy has only in-frame clones and lacks some. The table lists tens of thousands of clones, roughly four fifths of them singletons. Sequencing was performed on CD4+ or CD8+ T cells sorted from blood, taken in a trial of the OX40 agonist ivuxolimab. The receptors come from an adult with an advanced solid tumor such as melanoma, head and neck, liver or kidney cancer.

The V gene is TRBV27, the J gene TRBJ1-5, with a weak D call TRBD1 (6 bases). V shed 2 bases and J shed 5 bases, with 16 bases lying between them. The CDR3 has 16 residues. Germline assignment: CDR1 MNHEY and CDR2 SMNVEV (reference sequence). CDR3 DNA sequence: TGTGCCAGCAGTTTACGGGGGGCCATAACGGATCAGCCCCAGCATTTT. Its translation: CASSLRGAITDQPQHF.

CDR3 region: CASIQGGFGTQYF. The CDR3 region has the DNA TGTGCCAGCATTCAGGGAGGGTTCGGGACCCAGTACTTC. The chain recombines TRBV7-8 with TRBJ2-5; 7 nucleotides align to TRBD2. Looked up from germline, CDR1 is SGHVS and CDR2 is FQNEAQ. J lost 7 bases, V lost 7 bases, and 9 bases had no gene match. This CDR3 region has 13 residues.

This rearrangement joins TRBV7-9 to TRBJ2-3; D is uncertain. This CDR3 is built from 13 residues. V shed 2 bases and J shed 3 bases, with 6 bases lying between them. Germline assignment: CDR1 SEHNR and CDR2 FQNEAQ (reference sequence). The CDR3 sequence: CASSLPATDTQYF. The CDR3 region has the DNA TGTGCCAGCAGCTTACCGGCTACAGATACGCAGTATTTT.

The V and J genes are TRBV5-6 and TRBJ2-4, with 8 nucleotides matching TRBD2. The CDR3 runs to 14 residues. Looked up from germline, CDR1 is SGHDT and CDR2 is YYEEEE. Trimming took 4 bases from V and 6 from J; bases not matched to a gene: 6. CDR3 in DNA: TGTGCCAGCAGCACTAGCGGAGGGGGAAACATTCAGTACTTC. This sequence encodes CASSTSGGGNIQYF.

The rearrangement joins TRBV4-1 to TRBJ1-5, with D unclear. Trimming pared 6 bases from V and 0 bases from J, leaving 3 bases between. CDR1 is MGHRA and CDR2 is YSYEKL in the germline V gene. The CDR3 is made up of 12 amino acids. CDR3 nucleotide sequence: TGCGCCAGCAGGGGTAGCAATCAGCCCCAGCATTTT. It specifies CASRGSNQPQHF.

This clone has only a few counts. The CDR3 sequence is CASSFARNPGRPYEQYF. CDR3 nucleotide sequence: TGTGCCAGCAGCTTCGCACGTAACCCGGGACGGCCCTACGAGCAGTACTTC. The V call is TRBV7-9, the J call TRBJ2-7; D is perhaps TRBD1 or TRBD2 (5 bases each). In germline, CDR1 is SEHNR, CDR2 FQNEAQ (reference sequence). This CDR3 is 17 amino acids long. Deletions cut 3 bases from V and 2 bases from J, with 20 bases between.

The chain joins TRBV4-2 to TRBJ2-5; TRBD2 matches 7 bases. CDR1 is LGHNA, CDR2 YNFKEQ, per germline. Germline trimming cut 3 bases from V and 5 bases from J; bases unmatched to any gene: 15. There are 17 residues in the CDR3. Here the CDR3 reads CASSHVGTKGGVETQYF. The CDR3 DNA sequence: TGTGCCAGCAGCCACGTCGGGACTAAGGGAGGGGTGGAGACCCAGTACTTC.

This clone showed up just once. The V gene is TRBV28, the J gene TRBJ1-1; no reliable D call. The CDR3 extends over 14 amino acids. CDR1 and CDR2 from the germline V gene are MDHEN and SYDVKM. The V gene lost 6 bases and the J gene lost 1 base, with 12 bases spanning the gap. For the CDR3, the DNA is TGTGCCAGCAGCCCCGGACGGGAGAACACTGAAGCTTTCTTT. Its protein product is CASSPGRENTEAFF.

This chain links TRBV2 with TRBJ1-4, with a tentative D call TRBD1 (6 bases). Germline V gene lookup returns CDR1 SNHLY and CDR2 FYNNEI. V lost 7 bases, J lost 6 bases, and 15 bases lay in between. The CDR3 length is 14 residues. CDR3 protein: CASTQQGNHEKLFF. CDR3 sequence (DNA): TGTGCCAGCACACAGCAGGGGAACCATGAAAAACTGTTTTTT.

This chain links TRBV7-9 with TRBJ2-3; unclear D gene. The CDR3 runs 13 residues. V was trimmed by 4 bases and J by 5 bases, leaving 10 bases between them. Germline V gene data show CDR1 as SEHNR and CDR2 as FQNEAQ (reference sequence). The CDR3 bases are TGTGCCAGCAGCTCCGGTTGGGGAGATACGCAGTATTTT. This translates into CASSSGWGDTQYF.

The rearrangement links TRBV28 to TRBJ2-2; D perhaps matches TRBD2 (6 bases). V lost 7 bases and J 5 bases, leaving 14 bases between the germline ends. CDR1 and CDR2 from the germline V gene are MDHEN and SYDVKM. The CDR3 is 14 amino acids. This CDR3 reads CASTTPGGTGELFF. DNA of the CDR3: TGTGCCAGCACCACCCCCGGGGGAACCGGGGAGCTGTTTTTT.

In regard to this clone: The sample contains more than one DNA sequence encoding this CDR3. This rearrangement joins TRBV6-5 to TRBJ2-7; 8 nucleotides line up with TRBD1. The trim removed 0 bases at V and 0 bases at J, leaving 1 base unmatched. The CDR3 loop spans 15 amino acids. Germline CDR1 is MNHEY and CDR2 is SVGAGI. The CDR3 region has the DNA TGTGCCAGCAGTTACTCTGGACAGGGCTCCTACGAGCAGTACTTC. It encodes CASSYSGQGSYEQYF.

Here the CDR3 DNA reads TGTGCCAGCAGCTTCACAAGAACCTCCTACGAGCAGTACTTC. Amino acids: CASSFTRTSYEQYF. The rearrangement links TRBV7-8 to TRBJ2-7; no definite D call. V was cut by 3 bases and J by 0 bases, with 9 bases left in between. Germline V gene lookup returns CDR1 SGHVS and CDR2 FQNEAQ. CDR3 size: 14 residues.

This chain links TRBV5-4 with TRBJ2-1, with 8 nucleotides matching TRBD2. V lost 5 bases and J lost 5; bases outside the gene matches: 3. CDR1 SGHNT and CDR2 YYREEE come from the germline V gene (reference sequence). CDR3 length: 13 residues. The CDR3 DNA sequence: TGTGCCAGCAGTAGTAGCGGGAACAATGAGCAGTTCTTC. Its translation: CASSSSGNNEQFF.

The gene calls are TRBV2 and TRBJ2-7, with 10 bases fitting TRBD1. The germline V gene encodes CDR1 SNHLY and CDR2 FYNNEI. V lost 6 bases to trimming and J lost 2 bases; unmatched junction nucleotides: 4. CDR3 length: 14 residues. The CDR3 DNA is TGTGCCAGCAGGTCGACAGGGGGCACCTACGAGCAGTACTTC. It is translated as CASRSTGGTYEQYF. Full variable domain (rest looked up from reference TRBV2 and TRBJ2-7): EPEVTQTPSHQVTQMGQEVILRCVPISNHLYFYWYRQILGQKVEFLVSFYNNEISEKSEIFDDQFSVERPDGSNFTLKIRSTKLEDSAMYFCASRSTGGTYEQYFGPGTRLTVT.

The V call is TRBV5-1, the J call TRBJ2-7, with D uncertain. The CDR3 consists of 13 residues. V was cut by 1 base and J by 2 bases, with 7 bases left in between. Per the germline V gene, CDR1 is SGHRS and CDR2 is YFSETQ. The DNA for the CDR3 is TGCGCCAGCAGCTTGCACATAACCTACGAGCAGTACTTC. Protein product: CASSLHITYEQYF.

This clone turned up a few times. The V gene is TRBV7-3, the J gene TRBJ2-3, with 8 bases matching TRBD1. Trimming took 3 bases from V and 5 from J; bases not matched to a gene: 4. The CDR3 is 14 residues long. Germline values: CDR1 SGHTA, CDR2 FQGTGA. The CDR3 loop reads CASSFGQGVDTQYF. The DNA of the CDR3 is TGTGCCAGCAGCTTCGGACAGGGTGTAGATACGCAGTATTTT.

The V gene is TRBV7-9, the J gene TRBJ1-6; D remains unclear. Germline CDR1 reads SEHNR; CDR2 reads FQNEAQ (reference sequence). V gave up 1 base and J gave up 0 bases, with 16 bases separating them. There are 19 residues in the CDR3. The CDR3 sequence: CASSLVMRRESSYNSPLHF. The CDR3, as DNA: TGTGCCAGCAGCTTAGTTATGCGGAGGGAGTCCTCCTATAATTCACCCCTCCACTTT. The whole variable domain, remainder taken from reference TRBV7-9 and TRBJ1-6, is DTGVSQNPRHKITKRGQNVTFRCDPISEHNRLYWYRQTLGQGPEFLTYFQNEAQLEKSRLLSDRFSAERPKGSFSTLEIQRTEQGDSAMYLCASSLVMRRESSYNSPLHFGNGTRLTVT.

This chain connects TRBV28 to TRBJ2-1; 11 nucleotides agree with TRBD2. Germline V gives CDR1 MDHEN, CDR2 SYDVKM. Losses at the gene ends were 6 bases for V and 6 bases for J; bases not matched to a gene: 13. The CDR3 is made up of 17 amino acids. CDR3 in DNA: TGTGCCAGCAGGCCCGGGACTAGCGGACTGAGGGGCAATGAGCAGTTCTTC. Protein sequence: CASRPGTSGLRGNEQFF. The entire variable domain, with the rest obtained from reference TRBV28 and TRBJ2-1, is as follows: DVKVTQSSRYLVKRTGEKVFLECVQDMDHENMFWYRQDPGLGLRLIYFSYDVKMKEKGDIPEGYSVSREKKERFSLILESASTNQTSMYLCASRPGTSGLRGNEQFFGPGTRLTVL.

V and J are TRBV7-2 and TRBJ2-5, with 12 bases matching TRBD1. The CDR3 extends over 15 amino acids. Germline V CDR1 and CDR2: SGHTA, FQGNSA. The trim removed 4 bases at V and 5 bases at J, leaving 5 bases unmatched. CDR3 protein: CASSSGQGARETQYF. In nucleotides, the CDR3 is TGTGCCAGCAGCTCGGGACAGGGGGCGCGGGAGACCCAGTACTTC. The full variable domain, its missing parts supplied by reference TRBV7-2 and TRBJ2-5, is GAGVSQSPSNKVTEKGKDVELRCDPISGHTALYWYRQSLGQGLEFLIYFQGNSAPDKSGLPSDRFSAERTGGSVSTLTIQRTQQEDSAVYLCASSSGQGARETQYFGPGTRLLVL.

This rearrangement joins TRBV19 to TRBJ1-2, with 9 bases lining up with TRBD1. V lost 6 bases to trimming and J lost 8 bases; unmatched junction nucleotides: 7. CDR1 and CDR2 (germline): LNHDA, SQIVND (reference sequence). The CDR3 spans 13 residues. In DNA, the CDR3 is TGTGCCAGTAGGGACAGGGGCGAAGGAGGCTACACCTTC. This encodes CASRDRGEGGYTF.

The genes are TRBV6-5 and TRBJ2-4, with 8 positions matching TRBD1. The V gene end was trimmed by 6 bases and the J gene end by 5 bases; junction bases not matched to a gene: 6. CDR3 length: 14 amino acids. Germline V gene sequence: CDR1 MNHEY, CDR2 SVGAGI. The CDR3 protein is CASSKGQEQNIQYF. Here the CDR3 DNA reads TGTGCCAGCAGCAAGGGACAGGAACAAAACATTCAGTACTTC.

The chain carries TRBV29-1 and TRBJ2-4; 11 bases agree with TRBD2. The CDR3 sequence is 17 residues long. Trimming took 8 bases from V and 0 from J; bases not matched to a gene: 12. Germline values: CDR1 SQVTM, CDR2 ANQGSEA. The CDR3 nucleotides read TGCAGCCCCGAACCGGGACTAGCGGATCTAGCCAAAAACATTCAGTACTTC. Protein: CSPEPGLADLAKNIQYF.

V usage is TRBV2 and J usage is TRBJ1-1; D is unclear. V was shortened by 3 bases and J by 11 bases, with 13 bases between the two germline ends. CDR3 length: 12 amino acids. CDR1 and CDR2 (germline): SNHLY, FYNNEI. The CDR3 loop reads CASSDRERLAFF. DNA of the CDR3: TGTGCCAGCAGTGATCGTGAGCGGCTGGCTTTCTTT.

The chain has TRBV5-4 and TRBJ2-7, with TRBD2 identical over 7 bases. Looked up from germline, CDR1 is SGHNT and CDR2 is YYREEE (reference sequence). The CDR3 loop spans 13 amino acids. Trimming removed 4 bases from V and 1 base from J; junction bases left unmatched: 2. The chain's CDR3 is CASSRDYSYEQYF. The CDR3 DNA reads as TGTGCCAGCAGCCGGGACTATTCCTACGAGCAGTACTTC.

J is TRBJ2-7 and V is TRBV6-5; D perhaps matches TRBD2 (5 bases). The germline CDR1 and CDR2 sequences are MNHEY and SVGAGI. Trimming took off 0 bases at V and 2 bases at J, with 11 bases between the two ends. CDR3 length: 15 residues. CDR3 residues: CASSYSTPGAYEQYF. The CDR3 nucleotides are TGTGCCAGCAGTTACTCAACACCCGGGGCCTACGAGCAGTACTTC.

The J gene is TRBJ1-2, the V gene TRBV6-6; 7 bases line up with TRBD1. Per the germline V gene, CDR1 is MNHNY and CDR2 is SVGAGI (reference sequence). The CDR3 contains 15 residues. J was trimmed by 8 bases and V by 2 bases; bases with no gene match: 11. The CDR3 spells CASSYPGQPERGYTF. As DNA, the CDR3 is TGTGCCAGCAGTTACCCGGGACAGCCCGAGCGGGGCTACACCTTC.

The gene calls are TRBV29-1 and TRBJ2-1; 7 bases fit TRBD1. This CDR3 region has 14 residues. Germline assignment: CDR1 SQVTM and CDR2 ANQGSEA. The ends lost 6 bases at V and 3 bases at J; junction bases unmatched: 8. The CDR3 sequence: CSVTQGFVYNEQFF. CDR3 nucleotide sequence: TGCAGCGTAACACAGGGGTTCGTCTACAATGAGCAGTTCTTC.